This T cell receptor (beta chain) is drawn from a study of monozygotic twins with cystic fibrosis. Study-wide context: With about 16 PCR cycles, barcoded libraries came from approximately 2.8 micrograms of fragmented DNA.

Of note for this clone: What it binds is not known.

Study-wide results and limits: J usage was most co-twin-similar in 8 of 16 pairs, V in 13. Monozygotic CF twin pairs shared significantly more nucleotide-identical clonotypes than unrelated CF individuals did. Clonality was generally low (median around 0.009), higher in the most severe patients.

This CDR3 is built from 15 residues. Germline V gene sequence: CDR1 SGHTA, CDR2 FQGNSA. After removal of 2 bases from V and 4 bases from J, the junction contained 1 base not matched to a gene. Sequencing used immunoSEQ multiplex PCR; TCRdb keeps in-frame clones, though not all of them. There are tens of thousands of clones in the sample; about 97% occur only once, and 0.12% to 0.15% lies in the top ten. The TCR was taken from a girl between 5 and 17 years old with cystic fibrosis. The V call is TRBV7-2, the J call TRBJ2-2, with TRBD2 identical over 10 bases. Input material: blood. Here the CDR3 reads CASSLPSGSTGELFF. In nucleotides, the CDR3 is TGTGCCAGCAGCTTACCTAGCGGGAGCACCGGGGAGCTGTTTTTT. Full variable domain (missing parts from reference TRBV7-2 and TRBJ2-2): GAGVSQSPSNKVTEKGKDVELRCDPISGHTALYWYRQSLGQGLEFLIYFQGNSAPDKSGLPSDRFSAERTGGSVSTLTIQRTQQEDSAVYLCASSLPSGSTGELFFGEGSRLTVL.